Each of the 22 T cell receptor beta chains below was sequenced from the same sample in a study of blood T cells in healthy people across ages. A second PCR, run for roughly 6 to 11 cycles, used a sample-barcoded 5' primer plus a J-beta primer mix. MiXCR was run by TCRdb on the 5' RACE reads, yielding one entry per CDR3 protein. The profile covers fewer than 2 million distinct CDR3 sequences, with 30% to 40% appearing a single time and 23% taken by the ten largest. The sequenced sample consisted of blood. These receptor sequences come from a human donor in good health.

The CDR3 DNA sequence: TGTGCCAGCAGTTACTCGTTCGGACCCAATCCATACGAGCAGTACTTC. Encoded protein: CASSYSFGPNPYEQYF. The genes are TRBV6-5 and TRBJ2-7, with D hard to call. Germline assignment: CDR1 MNHEY and CDR2 SVGAGI. The germline V and J ends were trimmed by 0 bases and 4 bases, with 16 bases remaining between them. The CDR3 sequence is 16 residues long.

V and J are TRBV4-3 and TRBJ2-1, with TRBD2 identical over 9 bases. This CDR3 contains 17 residues. Germline lookup yields CDR1 LGHNA and CDR2 YSLEER. The ends lost 0 bases at V and 4 bases at J; junction bases unmatched: 7. This CDR3 is CASSQETSGSYYNEQFF. The DNA of the CDR3 is TGCGCCAGCAGCCAAGAAACTAGCGGGTCTTATTACAATGAGCAGTTCTTC.

There are a few counts of this clonotype. The chain is built from TRBV7-8 and TRBJ1-2; tentatively, D is TRBD1 (5 bases). Germline assignment: CDR1 SGHVS and CDR2 FQNEAQ. The CDR3 extends over 15 amino acids. Trimming removed 3 bases from V and 0 bases from J, with 11 bases in between. The CDR3 DNA sequence: TGTGCCAGCAGCTTTGGGGGGGAATCTAACTATGGCTACACCTTC. Residues: CASSFGGESNYGYTF.

The table lists this clonotype with a few counts. This sequence joins TRBV5-5 and TRBJ2-1; 7 bases are shared with TRBD2. Germline CDR1 is SGHKS and CDR2 is YYEKEE (reference sequence). V shed 1 base and J 6 bases; nucleotides not matched to a gene: 7. The CDR3 is 15 amino acids. The CDR3 bases are TGTGCCAGCAGCTTGAACCAGCGGGGAGTCAATGAGCAGTTCTTC. This gives the protein CASSLNQRGVNEQFF.

In the case of this clonotype: No conserved phenylalanine or tryptophan ends this CDR3, so it is likely a read error. The chain joins TRBV12-3 or TRBV12-4 to TRBJ2-1; tentatively, D is TRBD2 (6 bases). Trimming cost V 5 bases and J 5 bases, with 19 bases left between them. The CDR3 loop spans 16 amino acids. DNA of the CDR3: TGTGCCAGCAGTACCCGGCGACTAGTAATCCACAATGAGCAGTTCGTC. This sequence encodes CASSTRRLVIHNEQFV.

This clonotype was found a few times. V is TRBV12-3 or TRBV12-4 and J is TRBJ1-1; D ambiguous. V lost 7 bases and J 9 bases, leaving 15 bases between the germline ends. The CDR3 spans 12 residues. The CDR3 loop reads CASTNVGWQAFF. The CDR3, as DNA: TGTGCCAGCACCAACGTGGGGTGGCAAGCTTTCTTT.

The chain carries TRBV7-2 and TRBJ2-7, with 8 bases that match TRBD1. With 4 bases clipped from V and 2 bases from J, the junction kept 7 bases outside the gene matches. The germline V gene has CDR1 SGHTA and CDR2 FQGNSA. The CDR3 totals 15 residues. Here the CDR3 DNA reads TGTGCCAGCAGCTCTGACGGGACAGGACCCTACGAGCAGTACTTC. Translated, it gives CASSSDGTGPYEQYF.

The V gene is TRBV28, the J gene TRBJ2-7; 7 bases line up with TRBD1. Trimming removed 5 bases from V and 6 bases from J; junction bases left unmatched: 4. The CDR3 extends over 12 amino acids. Germline V lookup: CDR1 MDHEN, CDR2 SYDVKM. The CDR3 here is CASSDYRGEQYF. CDR3 sequence (DNA): TGTGCCAGCAGTGACTACAGGGGCGAGCAGTACTTC.

On this clonotype itself: A read error may explain this, as a much larger clone is one base away. This chain joins TRBV4-3 and TRBJ2-4, with D unclear. CDR3 length: 14 amino acids. The germline gives CDR1 LGHNA, CDR2 YSLEER. Written as DNA, the CDR3 is TGCGCCAGCAGCCAAGCCCAATCGATGAACATTCGGTACTTC. Translating gives CASSQAQSMNIRYF.

Only a few counts were recorded for this clonotype. CDR3 bases: TGTGCCAGCAGTCTCCCACCGAGCACAGATACGCAGTATTTT. This translates into CASSLPPSTDTQYF. The chain recombines TRBV27 with TRBJ2-3; no reliable D call. V was trimmed by 5 bases and J by 0 bases, leaving 9 bases between them. This CDR3 comprises 14 residues. Germline CDR1 is MNHEY and CDR2 is SMNVEV (reference sequence).

The chain couples TRBV12-3 or TRBV12-4 to TRBJ2-5; unclear D gene. The V end lost 6 bases, the J end lost 4 bases, and 18 bases lay between the germline ends. This CDR3 region has 15 residues. The CDR3 loop is CASSPLGSPGETQYF. The CDR3 DNA reads TGTGCCAGCAGCCCCCTCGGCAGCCCAGGAGAGACCCAGTACTTC.

The V gene is TRBV12-5, the J gene TRBJ1-6, with TRBD1 matching over 11 bases. Germline V gene sequence: CDR1 LGHNT, CDR2 FRNRAP. V trimming: 6 bases; J trimming: 2 bases; junction bases outside the gene matches: 6. This CDR3 comprises 17 residues. The CDR3 DNA sequence: TGTGCTAGTGGCTCCTGGACAGGGGGCACCTATAATTCACCCCTCCACTTT. It is translated as CASGSWTGGTYNSPLHF.

The rearrangement joins TRBV5-1 to TRBJ1-1, with TRBD1 matching 7 bases. This CDR3 has 15 amino acids. V trimming: 2 bases; J trimming: 1 base; junction bases outside the gene matches: 5. The germline V gene encodes CDR1 SGHRS and CDR2 YFSETQ. The CDR3 is CASSFGYRGNTEAFF. CDR3 sequence (DNA): TGCGCCAGCAGCTTCGGGTACAGGGGGAACACTGAAGCTTTCTTT.

The V and J genes are TRBV20-1 and TRBJ1-1; D may be TRBD1 (5 bases). The germline V gene has CDR1 DFQATT and CDR2 SNEGSKA (reference sequence). V was clipped by 0 bases and J by 10 bases, with 21 bases between them. The CDR3 is made up of 15 amino acids. CDR3 loop: CSARDPGAPDSGAFF. Written as DNA, the CDR3 is TGCAGTGCTAGAGATCCTGGCGCACCCGACAGTGGAGCTTTCTTT.

This clonotype occurred a few times. The V call is TRBV6-6, the J call TRBJ2-7; 11 positions match TRBD1. Germline assignment: CDR1 MNHNY and CDR2 SVGAGI (reference sequence). V lost 6 bases to trimming and J lost 7 bases; unmatched junction nucleotides: 8. CDR3 length: 14 amino acids. The CDR3 coding sequence is TGTGCCAGCAGCTGGACAGGGGGCGCGGGAGAGCAGTACTTC. As protein: CASSWTGGAGEQYF.

The table lists this clonotype with many counts. The chain couples TRBV29-1 to TRBJ2-7; perhaps D is TRBD1 or TRBD2 (5 bases each). Germline V CDR1 and CDR2: SQVTM, ANQGSEA. V was shortened by 7 bases and J by 9 bases, with 16 bases between the two germline ends. The CDR3 runs 11 residues. CDR3 sequence: CSAETAGRQYF. The CDR3 coding sequence is TGCAGCGCCGAAACCGCAGGGAGGCAGTACTTC.

This clonotype came up a few times. This chain joins TRBV29-1 and TRBJ1-4; no reliable D call. V lost 3 bases and J lost 14, with 13 bases in between. Germline V lookup: CDR1 SQVTM, CDR2 ANQGSEA. The CDR3 is made up of 11 amino acids. This CDR3 is CSVERGDGLFF. The CDR3, as DNA: TGCAGCGTTGAGCGCGGCGACGGGCTGTTTTTT.

This clonotype occurred a few times. The V and J genes are TRBV4-1 and TRBJ1-5; D is uncertain. The V and J ends lost 3 bases and 5 bases respectively, with 8 bases between them. The length of the CDR3 is 13 residues. Germline V gene sequence: CDR1 MGHRA, CDR2 YSYEKL. The CDR3 DNA is TGCGCCAGCAGCCACCCATTTGATCAGCCCCAGCATTTT. Translated, it gives CASSHPFDQPQHF.

The chain employs TRBV7-9 and TRBJ2-4; D possibly uses TRBD1 or TRBD2 (5 bases each). Trimming took off 1 base at V and 8 bases at J, with 9 bases between the two ends. Germline CDR1 reads SEHNR; CDR2 reads FQNEAQ (reference sequence). This CDR3 has 13 residues. In nucleotides, the CDR3 is TGTGCCAGCAGCTTAGTGGGGACCGACATTCAGTACTTC. Translated: CASSLVGTDIQYF.

The J gene is TRBJ2-5, the V gene TRBV5-5; D unclear. V gave up 0 bases and J gave up 9 bases, with 9 bases separating them. The CDR3 is 12 amino acids. Germline CDR1 SGHKS, CDR2 YYEKEE (reference sequence). This CDR3 is CASSLDSFPQYF. Written as DNA, the CDR3 is TGTGCCAGCAGCTTGGACTCATTCCCCCAGTACTTC.

This chain joins TRBV2 and TRBJ2-4, with D possibly TRBD2 on 5 matching bases. Trimming cost V 7 bases and J 0 bases, with 19 bases left between them. Per the germline V gene, CDR1 is SNHLY and CDR2 is FYNNEI. The CDR3 is made up of 17 amino acids. CDR3 loop: CASTLWRSSGAKNIQYF. Here the CDR3 DNA reads TGTGCCAGCACTCTATGGAGGAGCTCCGGAGCCAAAAACATTCAGTACTTC.

The chain joins TRBV7-2 to TRBJ1-2, with TRBD1 matching 7 bases. Trimming took 8 bases from V and 2 from J; bases not matched to a gene: 5. Per the germline V gene, CDR1 is SGHTA and CDR2 is FQGNSA. The CDR3 consists of 13 residues. For the CDR3, the DNA is TGTGCCAGCGGTAGGGGACAGAACTATGGCTACACCTTC. This encodes CASGRGQNYGYTF.